This TCR beta chain was captured in a study of graft-versus-host responses after intestinal transplantation. On the study more broadly: Recipients had transplants, and these were multivisceral, liver-intestinal, or isolated intestinal. Each patient got anti-thymocyte globulin induction, then tacrolimus and steroids for approximately three years. Study conclusions and caveats: Early after transplant, HvG clones declined as circulating GvH clones peaked.

Sequencing used immunoSEQ multiplex PCR; TCRdb keeps in-frame clones, though not all of them. The sample comprises tens of thousands of clones, 91% of which are singletons, and about 2.9% rests with the top ten. For this clone: What it recognizes is unknown.

Per germline, CDR1 MNHEY and CDR2 SMNVEV (reference sequence). The CDR3 runs 14 residues. Specimen: PBMCs, collected around 120 days after intestinal transplantation. The TCR was taken from a human patient who received an intestinal transplant, so some T cells may come from the graft donor. The V call is TRBV27, the J call TRBJ2-5, with D perhaps TRBD1 (5 bases). Near its end, the DNA agrees better with TRBJ2-7, so the J call may be wrong. The CDR3 region has the DNA TGTGCCAGCTGGGGTCAGGGCAGCTCCTACGAGCAGTACTTC. Translation gives CASWGQGSSYEQYF.